These 29 T cell receptor beta chains were sequenced from one sample in a study of T cells in women clearing cervical HPV infection. Clones were sequenced by immunoSEQ multiplex PCR, and TCRdb holds only the in-frame ones, with some missing. This listing includes around 20,000 clones. Material for sequencing was blood buffy coat. These receptors originate from a woman between 18 and 75 years old with a cervical HPV16 infection that either progressed to CIN3+ or cleared (not recorded which).

About this clone: The sequence runs out 3 residues before the end of the CDR3; the remainder is reconstructed from the germline J gene. This chain links TRBV12-3 or TRBV12-4 with TRBJ2-3; TRBD2 might be the D (6 bases). The CDR3 spans 15 residues. Between the trimmed V and J ends, which lost 5 bases and 2 bases, there was a span of 14 bases. This chain's CDR3 is CASSVPTSNTDTQYF. The covered CDR3 bases are TGTGCCAGCAGTGTGCCTACTAGCAACACAGATACG.

A word on this clone: The read finishes 3 residues shy of the CDR3 end, and the germline J gene is used to complete it. The chain carries TRBV7-2 and TRBJ2-3, with D uncertain. The CDR3 runs 11 residues. CDR1 SGHTA and CDR2 FQGNSA come from the germline V gene. The V gene lost 4 bases and the J gene lost 7 bases, with 6 bases spanning the gap. The CDR3 loop is CASSSGYTQYF. The DNA read from the CDR3 is TGTGCCAGCAGCTCCGGTTATACG.

Worth noting for this clone: The CDR3 goes on 3 residues after the read ends, and that part is filled in from the germline J gene. The rearrangement uses TRBV28 and TRBJ2-5; 8 bases are shared with TRBD1. The CDR3 extends over 16 amino acids. CDR1 is MDHEN and CDR2 is SYDVKM in the germline V gene. The ends lost 3 bases at V and 5 bases at J; junction bases unmatched: 11. The CDR3 bases that were read are TGTGCCAGCAGTTTTATTTCGCAGGGGGCGATCGAGACC. Its protein product is CASSFISQGAIET. The complete CDR3 sequence is CASSFISQGAIETQYF.

Of note for this clone: The CDR3 extends 3 residues past the end of the read, so its final part is completed from the germline J gene. The rearrangement joins TRBV20-1 to TRBJ2-1, with 7 bases that match TRBD1. Germline lookup yields CDR1 DFQATT and CDR2 SNEGSKA (reference sequence). With 3 bases clipped from V and 7 bases from J, the junction kept 21 bases outside the gene matches. CDR3 length equals 18 residues. The sequenced part of the CDR3 DNA is TGCAGTGCTAGTCAACAGGGGTCGGCCCGGTCAATCAGAAATGAG. Its translation: CSASQQGSARSIRNE. The whole CDR3 region reads CSASQQGSARSIRNEQFF.

Comment on this clone: The observed sequence ends 3 residues before the CDR3 terminus, with the missing tail filled in from the germline J gene. This chain uses TRBV28 with TRBJ1-1, with D uncertain. This CDR3 spans 15 amino acids. Trimming left V 3 bases short and J 1 base short, with 12 bases between. Germline V CDR1 and CDR2: MDHEN, SYDVKM. The CDR3 DNA, read in part, is TGTGCCAGCAGTTTTCCCGGCGACAAGAACACTGAA. Amino acids: CASSFPGDKNTE. In full, the CDR3 is CASSFPGDKNTEAFF.

As for this clone: With the read ending 3 residues before the CDR3 end, the germline J gene is used to fill in that end. The chain combines TRBV18 with TRBJ1-1; 9 bases match TRBD1. This CDR3 has 14 amino acids. Germline CDR1 KGHSH, CDR2 LQKENI. CDR3 DNA, as far as it was read: TGTGCCAGCTCACCCGGGACAGGGAGACTAGCA. Its protein is CASSPGTGRLA. The whole CDR3 sequence reads CASSPGTGRLAAFF.

To note about this clone: The observed sequence ends 3 residues before the CDR3 terminus, with the missing tail filled in from the germline J gene. The chain recombines TRBV28 with TRBJ2-7; D gene unclear. The CDR3 consists of 13 residues. Trimming removed 4 bases from V and 1 base from J, with 8 bases in between. Germline CDR1 is MDHEN and CDR2 is SYDVKM. Incomplete CDR3 DNA: TGTGCCAGCAGTTCGCCAGGTTCCTACGAG. This codes for CASSSPGSYE. The CDR3 reads in full as CASSSPGSYEQYF.

This clone is medium-sized by frequency. The CDR3 is cut off 3 residues early in the read; its end comes from the germline J gene. The chain combines TRBV2 with TRBJ2-6; D is possibly TRBD1 (6 bases). Per the germline V gene, CDR1 is SNHLY and CDR2 is FYNNEI. V lost 7 bases to trimming and J lost 4 bases, with 20 bases between them. This CDR3 spans 17 amino acids. The sequenced part of the CDR3 DNA is TGTGCCAGCACCCGAACAGGGCTTACTTCAGGGGCCAACGTC. Translation gives CASTRTGLTSGANV. The whole CDR3 protein is CASTRTGLTSGANVLTF.

To note about this clone: The read ends 3 residues before the CDR3 terminus; that terminus is restored from the germline J gene. The genes are TRBV2 and TRBJ1-4; tentative D call: TRBD1 (5 bases). Trimming removed 5 bases from V and 2 bases from J, with 9 bases in between. This CDR3 contains 14 residues. The germline V gene encodes CDR1 SNHLY and CDR2 FYNNEI. CDR3 DNA (partial): TGTGCCAGCAGTCGGACAAACACTAATGAAAAA. It encodes CASSRTNTNEK. The CDR3, in full, reads CASSRTNTNEKLFF.

To note about this clone: The read finishes 3 residues shy of the CDR3 end, and the germline J gene is used to complete it. The V and J genes are TRBV5-5 and TRBJ2-3; TRBD2 matches at 10 bases. Looked up from germline, CDR1 is SGHKS and CDR2 is YYEKEE (reference sequence). The CDR3 runs 15 residues. V was pared by 4 bases and J by 2 bases, with 4 bases of the junction left unmatched. The covered CDR3 bases are TGTGCCAGCAGCCCAGGGACTAGCGTCACAGATACG. Translating it yields CASSPGTSVTDT. The entire CDR3 sequence reads CASSPGTSVTDTQYF.

With respect to this clone: The read terminates 3 residues ahead of where the CDR3 ends, so the germline J gene completes it. The rearrangement uses TRBV28 and TRBJ2-1; D remains unclear. The CDR3 runs 16 residues. Germline CDR1 and CDR2: MDHEN and SYDVKM. V lost 3 bases and J lost 4, with 16 bases in between. CDR3 in amino acids: CASSFSKAGSYNEQFF. CDR3 DNA, as far as it was read: TGTGCCAGCAGTTTCAGTAAGGCAGGAAGTTACAATGAG.

The CDR3 region is CASSSLTGSGELFF. CDR3 DNA, as far as it was read: TGTGCCAGCAGTTCTCTCACAGGGTCCGGGGAG. V and J are TRBV12-3 or TRBV12-4 and TRBJ2-2; tentatively, D is TRBD1 (6 bases). The read halts 3 residues ahead of the CDR3 end, with the missing end drawn from the germline J gene. The V end was cut by 4 bases, the J end by 6 bases, with 12 bases between. This CDR3 has 14 amino acids.

To note about this clone: The read comes to an end 3 residues before the CDR3 does, leaving the germline J gene to fill in the end. The V gene is TRBV20-1, the J gene TRBJ2-1; TRBD2 agrees at 10 bases. CDR3 length equals 16 residues. Trimming at V came to 0 bases and at J to 8 bases, leaving 10 bases not matched to a gene. The germline gives CDR1 DFQATT, CDR2 SNEGSKA (reference sequence). CDR3 bases read: TGCAGTGCTAGAGACCCGAGCGGGAGGGGCAGGGATGAG. This gives the protein CSARDPSGRGRDE. The complete CDR3 sequence is CSARDPSGRGRDEQFF.

Worth noting for this clone: The sequence runs out 3 residues before the end of the CDR3; the remainder is reconstructed from the germline J gene. This rearrangement joins TRBV7-3 to TRBJ2-3; no definite D call. Germline V gene data show CDR1 as SGHTA and CDR2 as FQGTGA. The CDR3 has 15 residues. Trimming removed 5 bases from V and 5 bases from J, with 17 bases in between. The sequenced CDR3 bases are TGTGCCAGCAGCCAAACCGCCCCCGCGTTAGATACG. Translated: CASSQTAPALDT. The whole CDR3 is CASSQTAPALDTQYF.

With regard to this clone: The read is 3 residues too short to cover the CDR3 end, so that end is filled in from the germline J gene. The rearrangement joins TRBV30 to TRBJ1-2; tentative D call: TRBD1 (5 bases). Germline CDR1 GTSNPN, CDR2 SVGIG (reference sequence). The CDR3 runs to 16 residues. This chain's CDR3 is CAWSVRENNGGNDYTF. The CDR3 DNA, read in part, is TGTGCCTGGAGTGTACGGGAAAACAATGGGGGGAATGAC.

Comments on this clone: The read stops 3 residues short of the end of the CDR3; the missing end is completed from the germline J gene. V usage is TRBV7-6 and J usage is TRBJ1-2; D remains ambiguous. V lost 4 bases to trimming and J lost 1 base, with 4 bases between them. CDR1 is SGHVS and CDR2 is FNYEAQ in the germline V gene. There are 12 residues in the CDR3. This CDR3 reads CASSSYNYGYTF. Incomplete CDR3 DNA: TGTGCCAGCAGCTCCTATAACTATGGC.

Comments on this clone: With the read ending 3 residues before the CDR3 end, the germline J gene is used to fill in that end. V gene TRBV4-2 combines with J gene TRBJ1-6; 7 positions agree with TRBD1. The CDR3 is 16 amino acids. The V and J ends lost 4 bases and 6 bases, in that order; junction bases with no gene match: 9. Germline assignment: CDR1 LGHNA and CDR2 YNFKEQ. The sequenced CDR3 bases are TGTGCCAGCAGCCTAGGGGACAGCCGTACTAATTCACCC. It is translated as CASSLGDSRTNSP. The complete CDR3 sequence is CASSLGDSRTNSPLHF.

With respect to this clone: The CDR3 end is not reached by the read, which stops 3 residues before it; the germline J gene fills it in. V usage is TRBV4-1 and J usage is TRBJ2-1, with D perhaps matching TRBD1 (6 bases). Germline CDR1 is MGHRA and CDR2 is YSYEKL. V lost 0 bases, J lost 4 bases, and 13 bases lay in between. The CDR3 covers 16 residues. The part of the CDR3 DNA that was read is TGCGCCAGCAGCCAAGATCCCCTGGGGGCTTACAATGAG. It codes for CASSQDPLGAYNE. The CDR3 in full is CASSQDPLGAYNEQFF.

About this clone itself: The read stops 3 residues short of the end of the CDR3; the missing end is completed from the germline J gene. This chain connects TRBV19 to TRBJ2-6, with 7 bases lining up with TRBD1. Germline assignment: CDR1 LNHDA and CDR2 SQIVND (reference sequence). V shed 3 bases and J 0 bases; nucleotides not matched to a gene: 11. The CDR3 consists of 19 residues. CDR3 sequence reads: CASSISTGQKDSGANVLTF. Incomplete CDR3 DNA: TGTGCCAGTAGTATCTCTACGGGACAGAAGGACTCTGGGGCCAACGTC.

With respect to this clone: From the germline J gene comes the end of the CDR3, since the read stops 3 residues before it. The chain joins TRBV29-1 to TRBJ2-2; 7 nucleotides align to TRBD1. The length of the CDR3 is 18 residues. The germline gives CDR1 SQVTM, CDR2 ANQGSEA. Unmatched junction bases numbered 20, after V lost 6 bases and J lost 4 bases. The CDR3 bases that were read are TGCAGCGTCCGACAGGGACGGGCGAGACAAATAGGCACCGGGGAG. It yields the protein CSVRQGRARQIGTGE. The complete CDR3 reads CSVRQGRARQIGTGELFF.

In the case of this clone: Read coverage stops 3 residues before the CDR3 terminus; the germline J gene supplies the remainder. V is TRBV6-1 and J is TRBJ1-4, with D possibly being TRBD1 (5 bases). Germline V gene sequence: CDR1 MNHNS, CDR2 SASEGT. The CDR3 is 15 amino acids. Trimming removed 1 base at V and 4 bases at J, with 10 bases between. CDR3 sequence reads: CASSEGAGLNEKLFF. The CDR3 bases that were read are TGTGCCAGCAGTGAAGGGGCAGGGCTTAATGAAAAA.

As to this clone: The CDR3 end falls 3 residues outside the read, so it is completed with the germline J gene. The chain couples TRBV27 to TRBJ2-7; a possible D gene is TRBD1 (6 bases). V lost 3 bases and J lost 4, with 22 bases in between. The CDR3 loop spans 17 amino acids. CDR1 and CDR2 (germline): MNHEY, SMNVEV (reference sequence). The part of the CDR3 DNA that was read is TGTGCCAGCAGTTTTCTGGGGACAACCCGCAATCGGTACGAG. Its protein product is CASSFLGTTRNRYE. The CDR3 reads in full as CASSFLGTTRNRYEQYF.

As for this clone: From the germline J gene comes the end of the CDR3, since the read stops 3 residues before it. This rearrangement joins TRBV6-1 to TRBJ1-1; possibly TRBD1 for D (6 bases). Germline V CDR1 and CDR2: MNHNS, SASEGT. CDR3 length: 12 amino acids. The ends were cut back, 4 bases at V and 7 bases at J, with 10 bases in the middle. The DNA read from the CDR3 is TGTGCCAGCAGTGGGACAGAGAATGAA. Encoded protein: CASSGTENE. The full CDR3 sequence reads CASSGTENEAFF.

About this clone itself: The CDR3 end is not reached by the read, which stops 3 residues before it; the germline J gene fills it in. V and J are TRBV14 and TRBJ2-7; the match to TRBD1 covers 9 bases. V dropped 6 bases and J dropped 5; count of bases not matched to a gene: 2. Germline V gene sequence: CDR1 SGHDN, CDR2 FVKESK. This CDR3 contains 12 residues. CDR3 DNA, as far as it was read: TGTGCCAGCAGGGGACAGGGCGACGAG. It yields the protein CASRGQGDE. The entire CDR3 sequence reads CASRGQGDEQYF.

Turning to this clone: The sequence runs out 3 residues before the end of the CDR3; the remainder is reconstructed from the germline J gene. This chain joins TRBV20-1 and TRBJ1-2, with D unclear. Germline loops: CDR1 DFQATT, CDR2 SNEGSKA (reference sequence). Trimming removed 6 bases from V and 4 bases from J, with 15 bases in between. The CDR3 loop spans 13 amino acids. CDR3 sequence reads: CSARHRNAYGYTF. The CDR3 DNA, read in part, is TGCAGTGCCCGACACCGCAACGCCTATGGC.

With respect to this clone: The DNA ends 3 residues before the CDR3 does, and the rest of the CDR3 is filled in from the germline J gene. The chain is built from TRBV19 and TRBJ1-1, with D maybe TRBD1 (6 bases). The CDR3 extends over 16 amino acids. The germline V gene encodes CDR1 LNHDA and CDR2 SQIVND (reference sequence). The germline V and J ends were trimmed by 5 bases and 1 base, with 17 bases remaining between them. The CDR3: CASSFGQIRGNTEAFF. The part of the CDR3 DNA that was read is TGTGCCAGTAGTTTCGGACAGATCAGGGGGAACACTGAA.

CDR3 sequence: CASSPYSLANYGYTF. CDR3 DNA (partial): TGTGCCAGCAGCCCTTACAGTTTAGCTAACTATGGC. The chain is built from TRBV28 and TRBJ1-2, with D uncertain. Read coverage stops 3 residues before the CDR3 terminus; the germline J gene supplies the remainder. Between the trimmed V and J ends, which lost 6 bases and 0 bases, there was a span of 14 bases. Germline V CDR1 and CDR2: MDHEN, SYDVKM. The CDR3 runs 15 residues.

Points on this clone: Compared with germline, one end of the junction differs, possibly owing to a read error. Sequencing ends 3 residues short of the CDR3 end; the germline J gene provides the rest. The genes are TRBV4-2 and TRBJ2-7; 8 nucleotides line up with TRBD1. CDR1 and CDR2 from the germline V gene are LGHNA and YNFKEQ. CDR3 length: 15 residues. CDR3 sequence reads: CASSQDAQGAGEQYF. Partial CDR3 DNA: TGCGCCAGCAGCCAAGATGCGCAGGGGGCGGGCGAG.

About this clone: The read terminates 3 residues ahead of where the CDR3 ends, so the germline J gene completes it. V gene TRBV28 combines with J gene TRBJ2-7; tentatively, D is TRBD1 (6 bases). Trimming cost V 5 bases and J 4 bases, with 15 bases left between them. Germline V lookup: CDR1 MDHEN, CDR2 SYDVKM. This CDR3 spans 14 amino acids. The sequenced part of the CDR3 DNA is TGTGCCAGCAGTCCTACAGGGCTCGTGTACGAG. Its translation: CASSPTGLVYE. The full CDR3 reads CASSPTGLVYEQYF.